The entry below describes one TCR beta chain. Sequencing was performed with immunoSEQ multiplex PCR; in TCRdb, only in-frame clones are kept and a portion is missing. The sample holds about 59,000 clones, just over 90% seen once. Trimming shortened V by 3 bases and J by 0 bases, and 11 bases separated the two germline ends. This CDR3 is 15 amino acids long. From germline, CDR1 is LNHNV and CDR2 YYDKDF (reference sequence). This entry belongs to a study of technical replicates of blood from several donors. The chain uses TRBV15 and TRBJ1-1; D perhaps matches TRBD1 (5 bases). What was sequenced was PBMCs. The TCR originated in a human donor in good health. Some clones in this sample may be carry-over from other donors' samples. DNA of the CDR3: TGTGCCACCAGCAGCAGCTCCAGGGTGAACACTGAAGCTTTCTTT. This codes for CATSSSSRVNTEAFF.